Included here is one T cell receptor (beta chain) sequence, with context. As originally analysed: Only a few patient CD8+ clones above 1% matched published virus-specific TCRB sequences. Repertoires were generated with immunoSEQ multiplex PCR, while TCRdb's copy carries only in-frame clones and drops some. V and J calls and clone size are as listed in that table; D and trimming were resolved from the DNA. The table lists 12,000 to 15,000 clones, 65% to 75% of them singletons. These data come from a study of somatic mutations in cytotoxic T cells in rheumatoid arthritis. This CDR3 region has 13 residues. Germline CDR1 and CDR2: MNHEY and SMNVEV (reference sequence). The ends lost 7 bases at V and 7 bases at J; junction bases unmatched: 6.

This clonotype originated in an adult with rheumatoid arthritis. Sequenced input: CD8+ T cells sorted from blood. The V and J genes are TRBV27 and TRBJ2-1; 8 bases are shared with TRBD1. This CDR3 is CASTRTGWNEQFF. The CDR3 nucleotides are TGTGCCAGCACTCGGACAGGGTGGAATGAGCAGTTCTTC.